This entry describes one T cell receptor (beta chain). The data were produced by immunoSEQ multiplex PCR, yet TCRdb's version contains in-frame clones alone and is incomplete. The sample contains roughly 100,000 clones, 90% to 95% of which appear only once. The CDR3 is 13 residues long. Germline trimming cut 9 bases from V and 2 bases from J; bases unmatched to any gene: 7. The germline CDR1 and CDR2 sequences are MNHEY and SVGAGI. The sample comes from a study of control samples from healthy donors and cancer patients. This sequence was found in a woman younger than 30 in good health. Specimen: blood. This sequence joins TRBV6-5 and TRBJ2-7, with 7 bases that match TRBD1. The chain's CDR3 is CARSPGQTYEQYF. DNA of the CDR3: TGTGCCAGGTCTCCGGGACAGACCTACGAGCAGTACTTC.